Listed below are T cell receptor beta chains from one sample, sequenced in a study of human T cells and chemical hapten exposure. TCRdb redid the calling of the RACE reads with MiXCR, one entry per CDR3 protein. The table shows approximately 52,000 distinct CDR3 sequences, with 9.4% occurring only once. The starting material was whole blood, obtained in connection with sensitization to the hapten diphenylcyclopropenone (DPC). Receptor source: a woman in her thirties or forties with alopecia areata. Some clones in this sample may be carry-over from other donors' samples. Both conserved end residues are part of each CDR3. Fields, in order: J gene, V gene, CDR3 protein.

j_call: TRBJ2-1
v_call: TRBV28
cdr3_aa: CASMSSRDEQFF

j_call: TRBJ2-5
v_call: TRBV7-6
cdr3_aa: CASSFGGARSETQYF

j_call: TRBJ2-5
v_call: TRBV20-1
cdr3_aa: CSATSVQETQYF

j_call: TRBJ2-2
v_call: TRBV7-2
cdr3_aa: CASHSGKQGIAGELFF

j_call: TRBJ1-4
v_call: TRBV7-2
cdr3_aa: CASSQGPRGNEKLFF

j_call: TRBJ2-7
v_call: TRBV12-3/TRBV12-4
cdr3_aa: CASRTASTYEQYF

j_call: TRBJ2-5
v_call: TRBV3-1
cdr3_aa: CASSPPGAVATQETQYF

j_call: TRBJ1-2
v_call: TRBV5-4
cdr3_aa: CASSLGDRDYGYTF

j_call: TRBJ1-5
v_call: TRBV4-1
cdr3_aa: CASSFQEGNQPQHF

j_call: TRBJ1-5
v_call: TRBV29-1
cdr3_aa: CSDSPDSRNQPQHF

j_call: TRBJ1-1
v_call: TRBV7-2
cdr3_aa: CASSRTMNTEAFF

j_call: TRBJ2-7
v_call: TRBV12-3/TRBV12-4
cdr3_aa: CASTIGQDEQYF

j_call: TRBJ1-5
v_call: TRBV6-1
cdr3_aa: CASSEEDGSNQPQHF

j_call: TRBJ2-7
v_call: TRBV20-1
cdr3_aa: CSASTGQVPYEQYF

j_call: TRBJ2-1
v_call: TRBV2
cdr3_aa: CASTGPSAWNEQFF

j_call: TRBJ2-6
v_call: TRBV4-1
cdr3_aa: CASSHIGGRDKSGANVLTF

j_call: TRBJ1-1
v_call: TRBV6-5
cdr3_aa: CASSYHGDSVF

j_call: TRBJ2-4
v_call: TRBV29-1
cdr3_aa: CSAMGNSGGIQYF

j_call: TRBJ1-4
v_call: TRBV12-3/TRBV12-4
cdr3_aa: CASSLGQGSGKLFF

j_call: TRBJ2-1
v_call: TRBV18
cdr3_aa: CASSPRQAGDKNEQFF

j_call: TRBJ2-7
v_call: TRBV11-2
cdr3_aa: CASSPGHSSYEQYF

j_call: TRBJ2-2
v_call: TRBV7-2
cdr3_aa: CASSLGVGMSTGELFF

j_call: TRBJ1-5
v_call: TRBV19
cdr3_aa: CASSIFNQPQHF

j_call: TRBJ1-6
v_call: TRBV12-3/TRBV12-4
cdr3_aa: CASIRQGVVNSPLHF

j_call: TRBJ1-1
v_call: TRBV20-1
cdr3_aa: CSALGQWGSTEAFF

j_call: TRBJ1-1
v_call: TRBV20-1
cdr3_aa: CSASPIGETTEAFF

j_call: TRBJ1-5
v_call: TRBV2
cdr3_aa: CASRGQPNQPQHF

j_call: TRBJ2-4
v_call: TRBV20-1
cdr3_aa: CSARDLRGERDIQYF

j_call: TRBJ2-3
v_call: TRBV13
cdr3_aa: CASSIAANLVTDTQYF